The rows below give T cell receptor beta chains drawn from one sample of a study of Ad26.COV2.S vaccination and SARS-CoV-2 variants. The method was immunoSEQ multiplex PCR; TCRdb's version includes in-frame clones alone and lacks a portion of them. The sample includes a few hundred thousand clones, approximately 92% of them seen just once. The sample in question was peripheral blood, obtained in a trial of Ad26.COV2.S vaccine versus placebo. The receptors here all came from a person between 18 and 65 years old who received the Ad26.COV2.S COVID-19 vaccine or a placebo. The conserved cysteine and the conserved F or W are not part of the CDR3 here. Each record gives: clone size, D gene, V gene, J gene, CDR3 protein. The D gene is left open where the match is weak. Some rows have no size entry. The others give once, few or many, or a class for an expanded clone.

-	TRBD2	TRBV5-4	TRBJ2-7	ASSPTPSGGYEQY
-	TRBD1	TRBV2	TRBJ2-3	ASRETGYTDTQY
-	-	TRBV19	TRBJ2-1	ASSIGPASSPYNEQF
-	-	TRBV7-2	TRBJ1-5	ASSLGGSSNQPQH
once	-	TRBV19	TRBJ2-3	ASTVTAETSTDTQY
once	TRBD1	TRBV28	TRBJ2-7	ASSLVGTGGYQQY
-	-	TRBV7-9	TRBJ2-1	ASSLSNEQF
-	-	TRBV19	TRBJ1-2	ASSISGTNYGYT
-	-	TRBV10-1	TRBJ2-5	ASSESIGEETQY
-	-	TRBV19	TRBJ1-1	ASSIDLGTEAF
-	TRBD1	TRBV27	TRBJ2-2	ASSFDRVGTGELF
-	-	TRBV30	TRBJ1-2	AWSEGGLKIYGYT
-	-	TRBV19	TRBJ1-3	ASSITQTNSGNTIY
-	TRBD1	TRBV18	TRBJ2-7	ASSRQGAKYEQY
-	-	TRBV18	TRBJ2-7	ASSPGTGAYEQY
-	-	TRBV5-1	TRBJ2-3	ASSRGAGGADTQY
-	TRBD2	TRBV2	TRBJ2-5	ASRRTSGGEETQY
-	-	TRBV3-1/TRBV3-2	TRBJ2-1	ASSQEEVGNEQF
once	-	TRBV10-1	TRBJ2-7	ASSGNPGGVYEQY
-	TRBD1	TRBV28	TRBJ2-7	ASKSLRRQGTHEQY
-	-	TRBV7-9	TRBJ1-1	ASSWGQNTEAF
once	-	TRBV4-3	TRBJ2-7	ASSQGAGYEQY
-	TRBD2	TRBV6-1	TRBJ2-1	ASSDILAGQTYNEQF
-	-	TRBV28	TRBJ2-7	ASNEGGKTYEQY
-	TRBD2	TRBV5-1	TRBJ2-5	ASSLGTSSSTETQY
once	TRBD1	TRBV3-1/TRBV3-2	TRBJ2-7	ASSRVDRGLYSYEQY
-	-	TRBV7-9	TRBJ1-2	ASSPIDSYGYT
-	TRBD1	TRBV2	TRBJ2-7	ASSKGDSKLIDHEQY
-	-	TRBV4-3	TRBJ1-2	ASSQEGTGAYGYT
few	TRBD1	TRBV5-4	TRBJ1-6	ASSWDRGYNSPLH
few	-	TRBV15	TRBJ2-7	ATSPGQYEQY